This TCR beta chain derives from a study of cytomegalovirus exposure and HLA in healthy donors. The table lists this clone with a count of one. Antigen: not known. Regarding the study as a whole: Cytomegalovirus-associated TCR beta chains were listed, numbering around 150. For cytomegalovirus status, the classifier reportedly gave diagnoses with high specificity and sensitivity.

Using immunoSEQ multiplex PCR, the repertoire was profiled, and TCRdb retains in-frame clones only, with some absent. The sample lists around 160,000 clones, approximately 81% seen once, with about a tenth in the top ten. This CDR3 has 14 residues. CDR1 is MNHEY and CDR2 is SVGAGI in the germline V gene. V lost 6 bases and J lost 5; bases outside the gene matches: 5. The sample consisted of PBMCs. The rearrangement links TRBV6-5 to TRBJ2-2; 8 positions match TRBD1. This receptor was taken from a young man in good health and CMV-seropositive. The CDR3 sequence: CASRGRQGTGELFF. The CDR3, as DNA: TGTGCCAGCAGGGGCCGACAGGGGACCGGGGAGCTGTTTTTT.